This T cell receptor beta chain appears in the sequencing data of a study of T cells in Graves' hyperthyroidism and ophthalmopathy. Overall study: The blood sample was taken at first diagnosis, before treatment began.

With 5 bases removed from V and 5 bases from J, the gap between germline ends came to 11 bases. The CDR3 length is 13 residues. Amplified TCR beta CDR3 regions came from RNA transcripts. HTBI primers were used for first-round RT-PCR of the TCR CDR3. MiXCR was run by TCRdb on the multiplex PCR reads, yielding one entry per CDR3 protein. Here the sample spans about 300,000 distinct CDR3 sequences, roughly a fifth being singletons. The chain recombines TRBV12-3 or TRBV12-4 with TRBJ2-3; D call uncertain. Material: blood. The receptor was isolated from a man between 45 and 60 years old with Graves' ophthalmopathy. The CDR3 coding sequence is TGTGCCAGCAGTGACCTGACGGTAGATACGCAGTATTTT. This translates into CASSDLTVDTQYF.